What follows are 7 T cell receptor beta chains derived from one specimen sequenced in a study of T-cell reconstitution after alpha-beta-depleted transplantation in children. Preparation of the TCRbeta library was carried out with unique molecular identifiers. One entry per CDR3 protein, called by TCRdb with MiXCR from the PCR reads. The data hold a few hundred thousand distinct CDR3 sequences, with 9.7% observed a single time. This material consisted of PBMCs from the stem cell graft donor, taken from the stem cell graft. The receptors here all came from a human donor who donated a stem cell graft to a child with SCID.

Ten or more counts support this clonotype. The chain combines TRBV24-1 with TRBJ2-1; 9 bases line up with TRBD1. The germline gives CDR1 KGHDR, CDR2 SFDVKD. V was pared by 7 bases and J by 5 bases, with 5 bases of the junction left unmatched. The length of the CDR3 is 14 residues. Here the CDR3 DNA reads TGTGCCACCAGCTCCCGGGACAGGGACAATGAGCAGTTCTTC. This codes for CATSSRDRDNEQFF.

At least ten counts were recorded for this clonotype. The chain has TRBV5-1 and TRBJ2-3; D is possibly TRBD1 (6 bases). Germline CDR1 and CDR2: SGHRS and YFSETQ. Trimming took off 3 bases at V and 2 bases at J, with 10 bases between the two ends. The CDR3 is made up of 14 amino acids. CDR3 bases: TGCGCCAGCAGCTCGACAGGAATCACAGATACGCAGTATTTT. Translation gives CASSSTGITDTQYF.

This clonotype has ten or more counts. The gene calls are TRBV28 and TRBJ1-2; D is unresolved. The CDR3 spans 12 residues. The germline V and J ends were trimmed by 4 bases and 9 bases, with 12 bases remaining between them. Germline-derived CDR1 and CDR2 are MDHEN and SYDVKM. Written as DNA, the CDR3 is TGTGCCAGCAGTTCCCCAGCTGAACGCTACACCTTC. Translating it yields CASSSPAERYTF.

This clonotype was observed many times. V gene TRBV20-1 combines with J gene TRBJ1-1, with a weak D call TRBD1 (6 bases). CDR1 and CDR2 (germline): DFQATT, SNEGSKA (reference sequence). With 3 bases removed from V and 1 base from J, the gap between germline ends came to 15 bases. The CDR3 contains 15 residues. The CDR3 here is CSASPQGLWNTEAFF. The CDR3 DNA reads as TGCAGTGCTAGCCCACAGGGACTCTGGAACACTGAAGCTTTCTTT.

In its sample, this clonotype was seen many times. The genes are TRBV14 and TRBJ1-5; D perhaps matches TRBD1 (5 bases). Trimming cost V 1 base and J 3 bases, with 7 bases left between them. This CDR3 comprises 14 residues. CDR1 SGHDN and CDR2 FVKESK come from the germline V gene. The chain's CDR3 is CASSQAGPNQPQHF. CDR3 nucleotides: TGTGCCAGCAGCCAAGCAGGGCCCAATCAGCCCCAGCATTTT.

This clonotype occurred many times. The chain recombines TRBV18 with TRBJ1-3; D call uncertain. The CDR3 runs to 16 residues. Between the trimmed V and J ends, which lost 3 bases and 7 bases, there was a span of 19 bases. Per germline, CDR1 KGHSH and CDR2 LQKENI. The chain's CDR3 is CASSPRTKADGNTIYF. The CDR3 DNA reads TGTGCCAGCTCACCGAGGACCAAGGCCGATGGGAACACCATATATTTT.

This clonotype was recorded at least ten times. The CDR3 DNA reads as TGTGCCAGCAGCCAAGTAGCAACCCCTAGGTCACCCCTCCACTTT. It translates to CASSQVATPRSPLHF. The chain combines TRBV14 with TRBJ1-6; D not certain. V was cut by 1 base and J by 10 bases, with 14 bases left in between. The germline CDR1 and CDR2 sequences are SGHDN and FVKESK. CDR3 length: 15 amino acids.